The 19 T cell receptor beta chains below all came from one sample that was sequenced in a study of shared clonotypes between healthy human individuals. The data were produced by immunoSEQ multiplex PCR, yet TCRdb's version contains in-frame clones alone and is incomplete. This sample carries about 470,000 clones, around 75% of them seen once, and the ten largest clones take approximately 13%. The sample consisted of PBMCs. All receptors derive from a woman between 40 and 55 years old in good health. Some clones in this sample may be carry-over from other donors' samples.

V and J are TRBV7-9 and TRBJ2-1; tentatively, D is TRBD2 (6 bases). This CDR3 spans 15 amino acids. CDR1 and CDR2 (germline): SEHNR, FQNEAQ (reference sequence). Deletions cut 1 base from V and 8 bases from J, with 15 bases between. Here the CDR3 DNA reads TGTGCCAGCAGCTTAGTTCTAGGAGGGTGGGATGAGCAGTTCTTC. Protein: CASSLVLGGWDEQFF.

This chain links TRBV2 with TRBJ2-5, with 7 bases aligning to TRBD1. Losses at the gene ends were 8 bases for V and 5 bases for J; bases not matched to a gene: 2. The CDR3 loop spans 11 amino acids. CDR1 and CDR2 from the germline V gene are SNHLY and FYNNEI. CDR3 protein: CASGQVETQYF. CDR3 DNA sequence: TGTGCCAGCGGACAGGTGGAGACCCAGTACTTC.

This chain connects TRBV10-3 to TRBJ2-7; D is possibly TRBD1 (6 bases). V was pared by 8 bases and J by 2 bases, with 13 bases between. The CDR3 has 13 residues. Germline V gene sequence: CDR1 ENHRY, CDR2 SYGVKD. Here the CDR3 DNA reads TGTGCCATCCGAAAGCCAGGGGCCTACGAGCAGTACTTC. Protein sequence: CAIRKPGAYEQYF.

This chain connects TRBV29-1 to TRBJ2-1; the match to TRBD2 covers 7 bases. Per the germline V gene, CDR1 is SQVTM and CDR2 is ANQGSEA. Trimming at V came to 2 bases and at J to 7 bases, leaving 8 bases not matched to a gene. The CDR3 runs 14 residues. CDR3 in amino acids: CSVENSGSRNEQFF. DNA for the CDR3: TGCAGCGTTGAAAATAGCGGGTCAAGGAATGAGCAGTTCTTC.

This rearrangement joins TRBV6-6 to TRBJ1-6; 7 bases are a match to TRBD1. The CDR3 covers 15 residues. J was trimmed by 11 bases and V by 8 bases; bases with no gene match: 15. Germline V gene data show CDR1 as MNHNY and CDR2 as SVGAGI (reference sequence). CDR3 nucleotides: TGTGCCAGCGGGGACAGTAGGCTCGGTAGAGCACCCCTCCACTTT. Protein product: CASGDSRLGRAPLHF.

This clone was counted ten times or more. Other DNA sequences in the sample encode the same CDR3. The rearrangement uses TRBV10-1 and TRBJ1-6, with TRBD1 matching 8 bases. The CDR3 is 16 amino acids. The germline V gene has CDR1 WNHNN and CDR2 SYGVQD (reference sequence). V trimming: 11 bases; J trimming: 0 bases; junction bases outside the gene matches: 9. The CDR3 region is CAPRGTGSSYNSPLHF. Here the CDR3 DNA reads TGCGCCCCTAGGGGGACAGGAAGCTCCTATAATTCACCCCTCCACTTT.

This clone was detected a few times. The chain links TRBV11-2 to TRBJ2-3; D remains unclear. The CDR3 is made up of 14 amino acids. Germline CDR1 reads SGHAT; CDR2 reads FQNNGV. V lost 1 base to trimming and J lost 2 bases, with 7 bases between them. The DNA of the CDR3 is TGTGCCAGCAGCTTAGCCTTCTACACAGATACGCAGTATTTT. The encoded protein is CASSLAFYTDTQYF.

The CDR3, as DNA: TGCAGCGTCATGGACATTAGCTCCTACGAGCAGTACTTC. It encodes CSVMDISSYEQYF. The gene calls are TRBV29-1 and TRBJ2-5, with D perhaps matching TRBD1 (5 bases). The J call is in doubt because the DNA end fits TRBJ2-7 better. Germline V gene sequence: CDR1 SQVTM, CDR2 ANQGSEA. The CDR3 is made up of 13 amino acids.

The J gene is TRBJ1-1, the V gene TRBV11-2, with unresolved D. This CDR3 has 13 amino acids. Per the germline V gene, CDR1 is SGHAT and CDR2 is FQNNGV. Trimming took off 1 base at V and 7 bases at J, with 10 bases between the two ends. CDR3 sequence: CASSLGSHGEAFF. CDR3 coding DNA: TGTGCCAGCAGCTTAGGGTCTCATGGTGAAGCTTTCTTT. Looking up the rest from reference TRBV11-2 and TRBJ1-1 gives the full variable domain: EAGVAQSPRYKIIEKRQSVAFWCNPISGHATLYWYQQILGQGPKLLIQFQNNGVVDDSQLPKDRFSAERLKGVDSTLKIQPAKLEDSAVYLCASSLGSHGEAFFGQGTRLTVV.

This sequence joins TRBV6-6 and TRBJ2-5, with D perhaps TRBD1 or TRBD2 (5 bases each). Germline CDR1 is MNHNY and CDR2 is SVGAGI (reference sequence). The V and J ends lost 6 bases and 3 bases respectively, with 14 bases between them. The CDR3 is 14 amino acids. The CDR3: CASRRDAMKETQYF. As DNA, the CDR3 is TGTGCCAGCAGAAGGGACGCCATGAAAGAGACCCAGTACTTC.

This clone was seen a handful of times. The J gene is TRBJ2-1, the V gene TRBV27; TRBD2 is a possible D gene (5 bases). The V and J ends lost 10 bases and 0 bases respectively, with 10 bases between them. The CDR3 sequence is 13 residues long. Germline CDR1 and CDR2: MNHEY and SMNVEV (reference sequence). The CDR3 protein is CATRGFSYNEQFF. In DNA form, the CDR3 reads TGTGCCACCCGGGGTTTCTCCTACAATGAGCAGTTCTTC.

The gene calls are TRBV4-2 and TRBJ2-6; D is unclear. The germline V gene has CDR1 LGHNA and CDR2 YNFKEQ. This CDR3 region has 18 residues. Trimming cost V 1 base and J 4 bases, with 17 bases left between them. The CDR3 is CASSQVGGAPLGANVLTF. The CDR3 nucleotides are TGTGCCAGCAGCCAAGTAGGTGGTGCTCCGTTAGGGGCCAACGTCCTGACTTTC.

This clone has only a few counts. The rearrangement uses TRBV19 and TRBJ2-2; D unclear. CDR1 is LNHDA and CDR2 is SQIVND in the germline V gene (reference sequence). The CDR3 covers 12 residues. V was trimmed by 8 bases and J by 1 base, leaving 5 bases between them. CDR3 DNA: TGTGCCAGTGGGTGGAACACCGGGGAGCTGTTTTTT. Translation gives CASGWNTGELFF.

Details on this clone: This likely reflects a read error, since a far larger clone is one base away. The V gene is TRBV30, the J gene TRBJ2-7; perhaps TRBD1 as D (5 bases). This CDR3 is built from 16 residues. With 1 base removed from V and 0 bases from J, the gap between germline ends came to 16 bases. Germline V gene lookup returns CDR1 GTSNPN and CDR2 SVGIG (reference sequence). CDR3 nucleotide sequence: TGTGCCTGGAGTGCCTTGACAGAGGTCTACTCCTACGAGCAGTACTTC. This gives the protein CAWSALTEVYSYEQYF.

The chain carries TRBV10-3 and TRBJ2-1; perhaps TRBD1 as D (6 bases). The CDR3 has 15 residues. The germline CDR1 and CDR2 sequences are ENHRY and SYGVKD. Trimming stripped 6 bases from V and 5 bases from J, with 17 bases between. DNA for the CDR3: TGTGCCATCAGATCAGGACAGATGAATCACAATGAGCAGTTCTTC. Its protein product is CAIRSGQMNHNEQFF.

V is TRBV4-2 and J is TRBJ1-2; possibly TRBD1 for D (6 bases). CDR3 length equals 14 residues. The V end lost 4 bases, the J end lost 8 bases, and 17 bases lay between the germline ends. The germline CDR1 and CDR2 sequences are LGHNA and YNFKEQ. In nucleotides, the CDR3 is TGTGCCAGCAGCCGCCTAGGGGGGTATGACGGCTACACCTTC. It codes for CASSRLGGYDGYTF.

Turning to this clone: A far larger clone is one base from this, pointing to a likely read error. Because the CDR3 is missing its conserved closing phenylalanine or tryptophan, this is likely a read error. The chain couples TRBV6-1 to TRBJ2-7; D remains ambiguous. The CDR3 has 13 residues. Germline V gene lookup returns CDR1 MNHNS and CDR2 SASEGT. V lost 3 bases, J lost 0 bases, and 6 bases lay in between. The CDR3 reads CASSDYSSYEQYL. For the CDR3, the DNA is TGTGCCAGCAGTGACTACAGCTCCTACGAGCAGTACCTC.

The chain is built from TRBV5-8 and TRBJ2-5; no firm D call. The CDR3 covers 13 residues. V lost 2 bases to trimming and J lost 7 bases, with 12 bases between them. CDR1 SGHTS and CDR2 YDEGEE come from the germline V gene. In DNA form, the CDR3 reads TGTGCCAGCAGCTTCCCTGGGAAAGGGACCCAGTACTTC. Amino acids: CASSFPGKGTQYF. The whole variable domain, filled in from reference TRBV5-8 and TRBJ2-5, reads EAGVTQSPTHLIKTRGQQATLRCSPISGHTSVYWYQQALGLGLQFLLWYDEGEERNRGNFPPRFSGRQFPNYSSELNVNALELEDSALYLCASSFPGKGTQYFGPGTRLLVL.

This clone was counted ten times or more. This sample includes further DNA sequences coding for the same CDR3. The genes are TRBV2 and TRBJ1-2, with D possibly being TRBD1 (5 bases). The CDR3 totals 13 residues. Trimming removed 10 bases at V and 3 bases at J, with 15 bases between. CDR1 is SNHLY and CDR2 is FYNNEI in the germline V gene. CDR3: CATRDGWDYGYTF. The CDR3 bases are TGTGCCACCAGGGACGGGTGGGACTATGGCTACACCTTC.